The T cell receptor (beta chain) described here comes from a study of shared clonotypes between healthy human individuals. Study-level findings and limits: Sampling used blood alone; tissue repertoires probably differ. Naive subsets generally exceeded memory subsets in estimated richness.

The protocol was immunoSEQ multiplex PCR, while the TCRdb copy is restricted to in-frame clones and leaves out a portion. The top ten clones hold 20% to 25% of a sample with 100,000 to 120,000 clones, approximately 70% of them seen once. Combination of CD45RO+ cells with CCR7-negative CD45RA+ TemRA cells was used for CD8 memory. In germline, CDR1 is MGHRA, CDR2 YSYEKL. V lost 7 bases and J lost 1; bases outside the gene matches: 4. The CDR3 contains 14 residues. As concerns this clone: Its antigen is currently unknown.

This TCR derives from a woman aged 25 to 39 in good health. Sequencing input: memory CD8+ T cells sorted from blood. The subset is: CD45RO+ cells pooled with CCR7-negative TemRA cells. The chain couples TRBV4-1 to TRBJ1-1; TRBD1 matches at 9 bases. The CDR3 bases are TGCGCCAGCACCGGACAGGGGCGGAACACTGAAGCTTTCTTT. Translation: CASTGQGRNTEAFF.